This is a list of T cell receptor beta chains from one sample in a study of technical replicates of blood from a few donors. Some clones are missing from TCRdb's copy, which holds only in-frame ones; the method was immunoSEQ multiplex PCR. This table holds over 70,000 clones, approximately 95% found once. Sequencing was performed on T cells isolated from PBMCs. These receptors all come from a human donor in good health. Both conserved end residues are part of each CDR3. Fields, in order: V gene, J gene, clone size, D gene, CDR3 protein, CDR3 DNA. D genes are given only for firm matches. Expanded clones are given a class, and other clones once, few, many or no size at all.

>TRBV14|TRBJ1-1|NA|NA
CASSRRGNSYTEAFF
TGTGCCAGCAGCCGCCGGGGGAATAGCTATACTGAAGCTTTCTTT
>TRBV7-6|TRBJ2-7|NA|NA
CASHHIYRVHEQYF
TGTGCCAGCCACCACATATACAGGGTCCACGAGCAGTACTTC
>TRBV9|TRBJ2-5|NA|TRBD2
CASSVPLGLAGGPGQETQYF
TGTGCCAGCAGCGTTCCCCTCGGACTAGCGGGAGGGCCGGGGCAAGAGACCCAGTACTTC
>TRBV9|TRBJ2-1|NA|TRBD2
CASSVEAGVGYNEQFF
TGTGCCAGCAGCGTAGAAGCGGGAGTAGGGTACAATGAGCAGTTCTTC
>TRBV27|TRBJ1-5|NA|TRBD1
CASSQGAVQPQHF
TGTGCCAGCAGTCAGGGGGCAGTTCAGCCCCAGCATTTT
>TRBV28|TRBJ1-2|NA|TRBD1
CASETPGQGYGYTF
TGTGCCAGCGAGACCCCGGGACAGGGGTATGGCTACACCTTC
>TRBV7-2|TRBJ2-3|NA|TRBD2
CASSFSGRRTDTQYF
TGTGCCAGCAGCTTCAGCGGGAGACGAACAGATACGCAGTATTTT
>TRBV19|TRBJ2-1|NA|TRBD2
CASSEVAGDLWGEQFF
TGTGCCAGTAGTGAGGTAGCGGGAGATCTATGGGGTGAGCAGTTCTTC
>TRBV29-1|TRBJ2-1|NA|NA
CSVEEWQEGNEQFF
TGCAGCGTTGAAGAGTGGCAAGAGGGCAATGAGCAGTTCTTC
>TRBV5-1|TRBJ2-7|NA|NA
CASSPGRGLIYEQYF
TGCGCCAGCAGCCCGGGGAGAGGACTAATCTACGAGCAGTACTTC
>TRBV4-3|TRBJ2-7|NA|NA
CASSQDLRASYEQYF
TGCGCCAGCAGCCAAGATCTCAGGGCATCCTACGAGCAGTACTTC
>TRBV6-5|TRBJ2-3|NA|NA
CASSYSGYSTDTQYF
TGTGCCAGCAGTTACTCGGGCTATAGCACAGATACGCAGTATTTT
>TRBV19|TRBJ1-2|NA|NA
CASSTTANYGYTF
TGTGCCAGTAGTACGACAGCGAACTATGGCTACACCTTC
>TRBV2|TRBJ2-7|NA|TRBD2
CASSGVRKGLADHEQYF
TGTGCCAGCAGTGGTGTCCGTAAGGGACTAGCCGACCACGAGCAGTACTTC
>TRBV6-6|TRBJ1-3|NA|NA
CASSPTGGSSGNTIYF
TGTGCCAGCAGTCCTACGGGGGGGAGCTCTGGAAACACCATATATTTT
>TRBV9|TRBJ1-4|NA|TRBD1
CASSGQGAGSDEKLFF
TGTGCCAGCAGCGGACAGGGGGCAGGCTCTGATGAAAAACTGTTTTTT
>TRBV11-3|TRBJ2-3|NA|NA
CASSLGLDAQYF
TGTGCCAGCAGCTTAGGACTTGATGCGCAGTATTTT
>TRBV6-6|TRBJ2-1|NA|TRBD2
CASSLASGINEQFF
TGTGCCAGCAGTCTGGCTAGCGGGATAAATGAGCAGTTCTTC
>TRBV6-5|TRBJ2-3|NA|NA
CASYTTMGKEQYF
TGTGCCAGCTACACGACTATGGGGAAGGAGCAGTATTTT
>TRBV7-2|TRBJ1-4|NA|NA
CASSLYGGAIGVPEKLFF
TGTGCCAGCAGCTTATATGGGGGCGCGATAGGGGTCCCCGAAAAACTGTTTTTT
>TRBV5-1|TRBJ2-1|NA|TRBD2
CASSPTLADLYNEQFF
TGCGCCAGCAGCCCTACTCTAGCGGACCTATACAATGAGCAGTTCTTC
>TRBV30|TRBJ1-2|once|NA
CAWSPTHDSYGYTF
TGTGCCTGGAGTCCCACCCACGACAGCTATGGCTACACCTTC
>TRBV6-5|TRBJ2-7|NA|TRBD2
CASSIQREAFEQYF
TGTGCCAGCAGTATACAGCGGGAAGCGTTTGAGCAGTACTTC